This record concerns one T cell receptor (beta chain) sequence. The antigen is not known. This PCR relied on a set of 60 Vbeta primers and 13 Jbeta primers. Sequenced by immunoSEQ multiplex PCR; TCRdb stores in-frame clones only, minus some. This repertoire shows about 170,000 clones, approximately 82% found once; its top ten account for 1.5%. The data derive from a study of cytomegalovirus exposure and HLA in healthy donors. About the study: Earlier work reported around 110 million unique TCR beta sequences from about 170 million T cells.

Study results and caveats: In a later analysis, CMV-associated beta chains were mostly HLA-associated, it appeared.

Specimen: PBMCs. The receptor's source is a male donor in good health and CMV-seronegative.

As DNA, the CDR3 is TGTGCCAGCAGCCCCGGACAGGGAGGTTCGAACACCGGGGAGCTGTTTTTT. It specifies CASSPGQGGSNTGELFF. The chain couples TRBV9 to TRBJ2-2, with 8 bases aligning to TRBD1. Losses at the gene ends were 4 bases for V and 0 bases for J; bases not matched to a gene: 8. The CDR3 extends over 17 amino acids. Germline V gene lookup returns CDR1 SGDLS and CDR2 YYNGEE.